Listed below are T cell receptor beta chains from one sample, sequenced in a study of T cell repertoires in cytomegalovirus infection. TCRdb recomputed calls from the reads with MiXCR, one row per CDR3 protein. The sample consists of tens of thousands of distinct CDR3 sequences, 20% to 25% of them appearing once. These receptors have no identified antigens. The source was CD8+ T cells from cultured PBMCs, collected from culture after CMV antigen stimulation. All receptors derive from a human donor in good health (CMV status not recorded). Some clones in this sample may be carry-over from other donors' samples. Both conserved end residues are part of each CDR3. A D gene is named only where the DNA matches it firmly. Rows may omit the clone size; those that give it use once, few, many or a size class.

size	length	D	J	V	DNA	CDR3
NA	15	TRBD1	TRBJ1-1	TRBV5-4	TGTGCCAGCAGCTTCCGGACAGGGGTGAACACTGAAGCTTTCTTT	CASSFRTGVNTEAFF
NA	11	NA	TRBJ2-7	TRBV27	TGTGCCAGCAGTTCGGGTACCGAGCAGTACTTC	CASSSGTEQYF
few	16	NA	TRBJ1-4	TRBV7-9	TGTGCCAGCAGCTTAAGTTCGCAGGGGCGGGGTGAAAAACTGTTTTTT	CASSLSSQGRGEKLFF
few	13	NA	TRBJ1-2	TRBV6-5	TGTGCCAGCAGGCTGGGACGGACCTATGGCTACACCTTC	CASRLGRTYGYTF
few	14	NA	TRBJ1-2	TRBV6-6	TGTGCCAGCAGTTACTCGGGGGCGGGCTATGGCTACACCTTC	CASSYSGAGYGYTF
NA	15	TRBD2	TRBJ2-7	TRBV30	TGTGCCTGGAGTGCCGGACGGGGGGTCCTCTACGAGCAGTACTTC	CAWSAGRGVLYEQYF
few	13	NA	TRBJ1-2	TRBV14	TGTGCCAGCAGCCTAGACGCTGTCTATGGCTACACCTTC	CASSLDAVYGYTF
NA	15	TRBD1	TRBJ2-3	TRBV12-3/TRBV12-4	TGTGCCAGCAGTTTTGGGACAGGGCGATCAGATACGCAGTATTTT	CASSFGTGRSDTQYF
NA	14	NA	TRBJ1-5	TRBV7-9	TGTGCCAGCAGCTTAGGGTACCAGGATCAGCCCCAGCATTTT	CASSLGYQDQPQHF
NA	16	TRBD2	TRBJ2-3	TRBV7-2	TGTGCCAGCAGCTTAGAACGCGGGGGGGCCCAAGATACGCAGTATTTT	CASSLERGGAQDTQYF
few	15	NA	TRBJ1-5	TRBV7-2	TGTGCCAGCAGCGCAGAAGGGTTGAGCAATCAGCCCCAGCATTTT	CASSAEGLSNQPQHF
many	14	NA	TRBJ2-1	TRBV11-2	TGTGCCAGCCGAGCAGTTTTCGCGAGGGATGAGCAGTTCTTC	CASRAVFARDEQFF
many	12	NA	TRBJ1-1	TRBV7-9	TGTGCCAGCACCCCCGGGGGCACTGAAGCTTTCTTT	CASTPGGTEAFF
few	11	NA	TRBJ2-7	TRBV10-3	TGTGCCATCGAGCGTGGGAGCGAGCAGTACTTC	CAIERGSEQYF
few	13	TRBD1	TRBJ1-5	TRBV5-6	TGTGCCAGCAGCTTGGGACAGGGTCAGCCCCAGCATTTT	CASSLGQGQPQHF
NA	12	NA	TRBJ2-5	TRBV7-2	TGTGCCAGCAGCGCCCGTTGGGATACCCAGTACTTC	CASSARWDTQYF